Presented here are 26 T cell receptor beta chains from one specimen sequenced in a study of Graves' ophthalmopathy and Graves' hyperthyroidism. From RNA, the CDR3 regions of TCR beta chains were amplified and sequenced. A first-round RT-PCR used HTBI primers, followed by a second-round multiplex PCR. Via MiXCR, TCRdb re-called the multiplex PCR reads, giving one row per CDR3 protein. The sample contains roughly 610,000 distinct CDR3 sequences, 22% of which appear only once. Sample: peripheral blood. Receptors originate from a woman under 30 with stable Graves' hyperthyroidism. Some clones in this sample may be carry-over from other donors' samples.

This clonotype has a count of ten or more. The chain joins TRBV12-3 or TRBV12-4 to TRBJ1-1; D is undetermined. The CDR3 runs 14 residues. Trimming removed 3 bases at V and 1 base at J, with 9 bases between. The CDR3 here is CASSFLPTNTEAFF. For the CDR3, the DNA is TGTGCCAGCAGTTTTCTACCTACGAACACTGAAGCTTTCTTT.

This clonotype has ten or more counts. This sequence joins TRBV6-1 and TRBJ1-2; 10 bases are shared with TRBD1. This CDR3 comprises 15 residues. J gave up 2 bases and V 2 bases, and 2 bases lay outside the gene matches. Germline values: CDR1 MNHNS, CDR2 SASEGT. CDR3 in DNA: TGTGCCAGCAGTGAAAGGACAGGGGGGAACTATGGCTACACCTTC. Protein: CASSERTGGNYGYTF.

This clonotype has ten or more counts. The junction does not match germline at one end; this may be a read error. CDR3 residues: CASSVGTVGYRLF. CDR3 sequence (DNA): TGTGCCAGCAGCGTAGGGACCGTAGGTTATAGGCTCTTT. The chain joins TRBV9 to TRBJ1-1, with D hard to call. Germline CDR1 and CDR2: SGDLS and YYNGEE. The CDR3 totals 13 residues.

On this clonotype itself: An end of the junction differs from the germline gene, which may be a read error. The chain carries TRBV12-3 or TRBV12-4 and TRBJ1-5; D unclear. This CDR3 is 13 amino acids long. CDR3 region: CASILTVGRSQHF. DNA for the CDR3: TGTGCCAGCATTTTAACGGTAGGCCGGTCCCAGCATTTT.

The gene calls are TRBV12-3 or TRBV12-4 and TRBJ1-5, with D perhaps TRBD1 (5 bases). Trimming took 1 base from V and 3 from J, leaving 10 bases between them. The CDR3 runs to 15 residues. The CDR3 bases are TGTGCCAGCAGTTTAGGGTGGACACCCAATCAGCCCCAGCATTTT. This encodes CASSLGWTPNQPQHF.

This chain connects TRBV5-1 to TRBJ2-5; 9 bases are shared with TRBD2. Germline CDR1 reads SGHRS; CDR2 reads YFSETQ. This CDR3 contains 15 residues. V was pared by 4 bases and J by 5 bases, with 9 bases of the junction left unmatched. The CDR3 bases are TGCGCCAGCAGCCCCCGTAGCGGGGGTGAGGAGACCCAGTACTTC. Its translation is CASSPRSGGEETQYF.

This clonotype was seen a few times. The DNA of the CDR3 is TGTGCCAGCAGCCTTTACCCCCAGGGGGGCGCGAGAGCTTTCTTT. Its translation: CASSLYPQGGARAFF. This chain links TRBV7-2 with TRBJ1-1; 7 nucleotides line up with TRBD1. The germline gives CDR1 SGHTA, CDR2 FQGNSA. Losses at the gene ends were 5 bases for V and 10 bases for J; bases not matched to a gene: 16. There are 15 residues in the CDR3.

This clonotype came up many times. CDR3 amino acids: CSVEDLHGYTF. CDR3 nucleotide sequence: TGCAGCGTTGAAGATCTTCACGGCTACACCTTC. The chain has TRBV29-1 and TRBJ1-2; the D is unclear. The germline V gene has CDR1 SQVTM and CDR2 ANQGSEA. V dropped 0 bases and J dropped 8 bases, with 7 bases sitting between them. This CDR3 has 11 residues.

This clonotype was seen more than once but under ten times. CDR3 DNA sequence: TGCAGTGCGGGGGCAGGGGGCGAGGAGACCCAGTACTTC. It is translated as CSAGAGGEETQYF. V and J are TRBV20-1 and TRBJ2-5, with TRBD1 matching over 8 bases. This CDR3 contains 13 residues. J lost 5 bases, V lost 6 bases, and 8 bases had no gene match. Germline CDR1 DFQATT, CDR2 SNEGSKA (reference sequence).

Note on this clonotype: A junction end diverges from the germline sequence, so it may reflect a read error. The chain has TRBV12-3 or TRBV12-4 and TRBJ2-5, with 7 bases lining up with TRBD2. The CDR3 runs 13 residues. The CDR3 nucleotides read TGTGTCAGCAGTTACCCTAGCGGAGAGACCCAGTACTTC. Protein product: CVSSYPSGETQYF.

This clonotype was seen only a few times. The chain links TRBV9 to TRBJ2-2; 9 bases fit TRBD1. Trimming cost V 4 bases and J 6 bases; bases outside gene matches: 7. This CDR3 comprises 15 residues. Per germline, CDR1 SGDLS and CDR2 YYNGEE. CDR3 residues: CASSFNNRGPGELFF. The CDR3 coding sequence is TGTGCCAGCAGCTTCAACAACAGGGGGCCCGGGGAGCTGTTTTTT. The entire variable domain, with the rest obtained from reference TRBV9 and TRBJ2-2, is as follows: DSGVTQTPKHLITATGQRVTLRCSPRSGDLSVYWYQQSLDQGLQFLIQYYNGEERAKGNILERFSAQQFPDLHSELNLSSLELGDSALYFCASSFNNRGPGELFFGEGSRLTVL.

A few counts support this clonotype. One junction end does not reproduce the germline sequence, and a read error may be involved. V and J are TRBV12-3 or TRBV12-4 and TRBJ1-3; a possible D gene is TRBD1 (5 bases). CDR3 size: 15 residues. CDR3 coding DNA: TGTGCCAGCAGTTCGACAGTGACCTCTGGAAACACCATGTATTTT. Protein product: CASSSTVTSGNTMYF.

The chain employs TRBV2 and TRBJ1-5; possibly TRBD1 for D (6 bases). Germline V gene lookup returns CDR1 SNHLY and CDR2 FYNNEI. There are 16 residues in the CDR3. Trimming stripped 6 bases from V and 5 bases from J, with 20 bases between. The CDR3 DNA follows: TGTGCCAGCAGGGGGACGTGGACAGAGGGATATCAGCCCCAGCATTTT. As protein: CASRGTWTEGYQPQHF.

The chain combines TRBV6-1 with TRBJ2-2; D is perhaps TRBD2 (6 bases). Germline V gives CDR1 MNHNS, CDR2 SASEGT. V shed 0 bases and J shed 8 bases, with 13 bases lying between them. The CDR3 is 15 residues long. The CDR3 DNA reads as TGTGCCAGCAGTGAAGCGGTGGAGGGGTCTGGGGAGCTGTTTTTT. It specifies CASSEAVEGSGELFF.

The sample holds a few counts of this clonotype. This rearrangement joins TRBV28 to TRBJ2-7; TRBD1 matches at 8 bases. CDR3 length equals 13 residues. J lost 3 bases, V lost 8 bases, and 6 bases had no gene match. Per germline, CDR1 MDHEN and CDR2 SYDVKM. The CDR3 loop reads CASAGTGVYEQYF. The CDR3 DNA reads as TGTGCCAGCGCCGGGACAGGCGTCTACGAGCAGTACTTC.

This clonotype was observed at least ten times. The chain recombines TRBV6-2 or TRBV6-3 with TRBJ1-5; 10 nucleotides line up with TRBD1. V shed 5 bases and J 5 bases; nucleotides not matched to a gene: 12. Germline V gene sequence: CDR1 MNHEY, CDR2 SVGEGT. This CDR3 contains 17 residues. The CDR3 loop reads CASSLRDRGSRDQPQHF. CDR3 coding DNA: TGTGCCAGCAGTCTCCGGGACAGGGGATCCCGAGATCAGCCCCAGCATTTT.

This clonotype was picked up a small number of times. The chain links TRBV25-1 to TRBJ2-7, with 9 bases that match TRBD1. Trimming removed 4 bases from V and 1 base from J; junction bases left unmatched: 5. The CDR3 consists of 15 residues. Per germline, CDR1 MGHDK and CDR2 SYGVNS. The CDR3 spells CASSVGTGRSYEQYF. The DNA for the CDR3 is TGTGCCAGCAGTGTCGGGACAGGGCGTTCCTACGAGCAGTACTTC.

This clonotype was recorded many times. CDR3 bases: TGCAGTGCCCTGGACAGTAAGCAGGAGACCCAGTACTTC. Translating it yields CSALDSKQETQYF. The chain uses TRBV20-1 and TRBJ2-5; a possible D gene is TRBD1 (6 bases). Trimming left V 6 bases short and J 5 bases short, with 16 bases between. Germline-derived CDR1 and CDR2 are DFQATT and SNEGSKA (reference sequence). The CDR3 loop spans 13 amino acids.

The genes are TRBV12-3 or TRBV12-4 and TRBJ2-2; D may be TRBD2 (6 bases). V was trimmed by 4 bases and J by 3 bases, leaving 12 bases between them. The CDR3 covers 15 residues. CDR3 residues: CASSYGGSDTGELFF. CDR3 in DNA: TGTGCCAGCAGTTACGGAGGGAGCGACACCGGGGAGCTGTTTTTT.

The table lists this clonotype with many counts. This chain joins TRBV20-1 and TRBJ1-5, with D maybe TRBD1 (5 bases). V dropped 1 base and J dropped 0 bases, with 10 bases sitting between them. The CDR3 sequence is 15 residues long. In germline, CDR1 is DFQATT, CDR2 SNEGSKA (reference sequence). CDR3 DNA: TGCAGTGCTAGAGTAGCAGGGTATAGCAATCAGCCCCAGCATTTT. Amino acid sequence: CSARVAGYSNQPQHF.

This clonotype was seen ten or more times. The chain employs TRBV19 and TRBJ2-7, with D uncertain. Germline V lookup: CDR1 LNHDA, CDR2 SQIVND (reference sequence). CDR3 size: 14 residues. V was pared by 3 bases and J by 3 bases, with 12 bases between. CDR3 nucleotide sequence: TGTGCCAGTAGTATTATGGCAGGAAACTACGAGCAGTACTTC. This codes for CASSIMAGNYEQYF.

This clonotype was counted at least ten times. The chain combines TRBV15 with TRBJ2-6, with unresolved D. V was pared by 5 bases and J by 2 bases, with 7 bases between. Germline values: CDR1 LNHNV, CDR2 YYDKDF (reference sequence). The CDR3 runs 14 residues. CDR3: CATSGVAGANVLTF. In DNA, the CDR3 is TGTGCCACCAGCGGCGTCGCTGGGGCCAACGTCCTGACTTTC.

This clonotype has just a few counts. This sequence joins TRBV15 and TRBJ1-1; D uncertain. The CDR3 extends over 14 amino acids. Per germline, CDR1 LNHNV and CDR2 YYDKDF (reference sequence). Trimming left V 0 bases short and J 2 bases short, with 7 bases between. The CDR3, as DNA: TGTGCCACCAGCAGAGAGGCGGTTAACACTGAAGCTTTCTTT. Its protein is CATSREAVNTEAFF.

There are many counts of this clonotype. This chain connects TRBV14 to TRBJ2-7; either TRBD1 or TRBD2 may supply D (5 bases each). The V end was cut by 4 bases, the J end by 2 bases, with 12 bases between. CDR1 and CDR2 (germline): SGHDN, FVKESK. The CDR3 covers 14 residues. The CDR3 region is CASSPPWGPYEQYF. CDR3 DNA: TGTGCCAGCAGCCCCCCTTGGGGACCCTACGAGCAGTACTTC.

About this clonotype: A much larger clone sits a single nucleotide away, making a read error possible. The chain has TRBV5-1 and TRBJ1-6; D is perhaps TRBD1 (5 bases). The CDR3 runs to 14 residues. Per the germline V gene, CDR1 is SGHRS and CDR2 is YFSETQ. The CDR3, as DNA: TGCGCCAGCAGCCCCGGTGGGGCGAACTCACCCCTCCGCTTT. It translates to CASSPGGANSPLRF.

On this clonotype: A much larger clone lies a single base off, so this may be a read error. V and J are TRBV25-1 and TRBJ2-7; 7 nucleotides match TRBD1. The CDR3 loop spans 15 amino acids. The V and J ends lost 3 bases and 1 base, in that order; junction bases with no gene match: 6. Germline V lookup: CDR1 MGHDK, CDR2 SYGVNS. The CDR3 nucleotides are TGTGCCAGCAGTGAGGCCGGGACAGCTTCCTACGAGCAGTACTTC. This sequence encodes CASSEAGTASYEQYF.